The T cell receptor (beta chain) described here comes from a study of CD8 T cells in Susac syndrome. As for the study in general: At the time of blood draw, patients with Susac syndrome were therapy-naive, receiving corticosteroids, or receiving intravenous immunoglobulin alone. General study points: In its TCR sequencing and HLA analysis, the study acknowledged that the number of individuals was relatively small.

This CDR3 spans 13 amino acids. Germline CDR1 and CDR2: SQVTM and ANQGSEA. Trimming took 4 bases from V and 12 from J; bases not matched to a gene: 11. Reverse transcription of roughly 0.45 to 1 ug RNA was carried out with random hexamers. TCRdb used MiXCR to reprocess the immunoSEQ multiplex PCR reads, holding one entry per CDR3 protein. The sample includes about 180,000 distinct CDR3 sequences, 94% of them seen just once. Remarks on this clonotype: Its matching antigen is unknown.

The sample consisted of CD4+ T cells from PBMCs. This receptor was identified in a human donor with Susac syndrome. The rearrangement links TRBV29-1 to TRBJ2-1, with TRBD2 matching over 8 bases. The CDR3 loop is CSVARAGAVVQFF. CDR3 sequence (DNA): TGCAGCGTTGCTCGAGCGGGGGCGGTTGTGCAGTTCTTC.